These 27 T cell receptor beta chains were all obtained from the same sample, sequenced in a study of T cell changes during pregnancy in multiple sclerosis. TCRdb's copy holds only in-frame clones and misses some; the assay was immunoSEQ multiplex PCR. This table holds around 60,000 clones, over 85% found once. The sample in question was CD4+ T cells from peripheral blood mononuclear cells, obtained before pregnancy. These receptors were obtained from a female donor with multiple sclerosis, enrolled in a pregnancy study.

The J gene is TRBJ1-3, the V gene TRBV5-5; a possible D gene is TRBD1 (6 bases). Germline-derived CDR1 and CDR2 are SGHKS and YYEKEE (reference sequence). Trimming stripped 0 bases from V and 2 bases from J, with 12 bases between. The CDR3 runs 16 residues. The CDR3 here is CASSLVGGGPGNTIYF. The CDR3 DNA follows: TGTGCCAGCAGCTTGGTTGGCGGGGGGCCTGGAAACACCATATATTTT.

The chain carries TRBV19 and TRBJ2-7, with TRBD1 matching 7 bases. Germline V lookup: CDR1 LNHDA, CDR2 SQIVND (reference sequence). The CDR3 consists of 14 residues. The trim removed 4 bases at V and 5 bases at J, leaving 8 bases unmatched. The CDR3 here is CASSTSTGSHEQYF. The DNA for the CDR3 is TGTGCCAGTAGTACGTCGACAGGGTCCCACGAGCAGTACTTC.

V usage is TRBV7-2 and J usage is TRBJ2-2; 8 nucleotides align to TRBD1. CDR1 is SGHTA and CDR2 is FQGNSA in the germline V gene. Trimming cost V 7 bases and J 5 bases; bases outside gene matches: 6. CDR3 size: 14 residues. The CDR3 protein is CASTGQGRTGELFF. The CDR3 nucleotides read TGTGCCAGCACCGGACAGGGTAGGACCGGGGAGCTGTTTTTT.

The V call is TRBV7-9, the J call TRBJ1-4; D gene unclear. The CDR3 has 14 residues. With 3 bases removed from V and 4 bases from J, the gap between germline ends came to 9 bases. Germline V gene lookup returns CDR1 SEHNR and CDR2 FQNEAQ (reference sequence). The CDR3 region has the DNA TGTGCCAGCAGCTTTGGCGGGGATAATGAAAAACTGTTTTTT. This gives the protein CASSFGGDNEKLFF.

Of note for this clone: At one of its ends the junction is not consistent with the germline gene, which may arise from a read error. The rearrangement links TRBV28 to TRBJ1-1; TRBD1 aligns across 9 bases. The V gene's germline CDR1 is MDHEN and CDR2 SYDVKM. The CDR3 covers 15 residues. Here the CDR3 DNA reads TGTGCCAGCAGTCTTATTGTGCTGGGACAGGGCATGTTTATCTTT. It codes for CASSLIVLGQGMFIF. The whole variable domain, filled in from reference TRBV28 and TRBJ1-1, reads DVKVTQSSRYLVKRTGEKVFLECVQDMDHENMFWYRQDPGLGLRLIYFSYDVKMKEKGDIPEGYSVSREKKERFSLILESASTNQTSMYLCASSLIVLGQGMFIFGQGTRLTVV.

This chain links TRBV2 with TRBJ2-1; TRBD2 agrees at 15 bases. This CDR3 region has 15 residues. Looked up from germline, CDR1 is SNHLY and CDR2 is FYNNEI. The V and J ends lost 6 bases and 8 bases, in that order; junction bases with no gene match: 5. The CDR3 region has the DNA TGTGCCAGCAGAGCTCGGACTAGCGGGAGGGATGAGCAGTTCTTC. It specifies CASRARTSGRDEQFF.

This chain joins TRBV5-4 and TRBJ1-1; maybe TRBD1 (5 bases). Germline values: CDR1 SGHNT, CDR2 YYREEE (reference sequence). Trimming removed 1 base at V and 3 bases at J, with 7 bases between. The CDR3 is 13 residues long. The CDR3 here is CASSLPGDTEAFF. CDR3 in DNA: TGTGCCAGCAGCTTGCCGGGGGACACTGAAGCTTTCTTT.

The J gene is TRBJ2-3, the V gene TRBV6-1, with D maybe TRBD2 (5 bases). V was pared by 0 bases and J by 5 bases, with 9 bases between. There are 14 residues in the CDR3. Germline assignment: CDR1 MNHNS and CDR2 SASEGT. CDR3 protein: CASSEALRGDTQYF. The CDR3 bases are TGTGCCAGCAGTGAAGCGCTTCGGGGAGATACGCAGTATTTT.

The chain joins TRBV18 to TRBJ2-7, with 9 bases fitting TRBD2. The V gene end was trimmed by 4 bases and the J gene end by 6 bases; junction bases not matched to a gene: 16. The CDR3 extends over 17 amino acids. Germline assignment: CDR1 KGHSH and CDR2 LQKENI. The CDR3 loop is CASSLPRGGRAMSEQYF. The DNA for the CDR3 is TGTGCCAGCTCACTCCCGAGGGGCGGGAGGGCCATGAGCGAGCAGTACTTC.

This sequence joins TRBV5-1 and TRBJ2-1; D not resolved. CDR3 length: 12 amino acids. Trimming removed 4 bases at V and 7 bases at J, with 9 bases between. The germline CDR1 and CDR2 sequences are SGHRS and YFSETQ. The CDR3 DNA reads TGCGCCAGCAGCGCGGTTGGAAATGAGCAGTTCTTC. This encodes CASSAVGNEQFF.

The rearrangement links TRBV27 to TRBJ2-2, with 15 positions matching TRBD2. The V gene's germline CDR1 is MNHEY and CDR2 SMNVEV (reference sequence). V lost 7 bases and J lost 7; bases outside the gene matches: 7. CDR3 length equals 16 residues. The CDR3 protein is CASKGLAGGLGGELFF. In nucleotides, the CDR3 is TGTGCCAGCAAGGGACTAGCGGGAGGATTGGGCGGGGAGCTGTTTTTT.

This chain joins TRBV27 and TRBJ2-2; TRBD1 aligns across 11 bases. The junction had 5 bases not matched to a gene; V was cut back by 4 bases and J by 4 bases. The CDR3 spans 16 residues. CDR1 and CDR2 from the germline V gene are MNHEY and SMNVEV (reference sequence). The CDR3 protein is CASSSPGTGGTGELFF. CDR3 nucleotides: TGTGCCAGCAGTTCCCCCGGGACAGGGGGCACCGGGGAGCTGTTTTTT.

V is TRBV9 and J is TRBJ1-1; no clear D. Germline V gene data show CDR1 as SGDLS and CDR2 as YYNGEE. CDR3 length: 12 residues. Trimming took 3 bases from V and 4 from J, leaving 7 bases between them. Here the CDR3 DNA reads TGTGCCAGCAGCGCCCTCCCCACTGAAGCTTTCTTT. Translating it yields CASSALPTEAFF.

The chain carries TRBV7-9 and TRBJ2-7; D perhaps matches TRBD1 (5 bases). V shed 5 bases and J shed 2 bases, with 13 bases lying between them. This CDR3 is built from 14 residues. From germline, CDR1 is SEHNR and CDR2 FQNEAQ (reference sequence). This CDR3 is CASSPTGTAYEQYF. The CDR3 nucleotides read TGTGCCAGCAGCCCCACAGGAACTGCCTACGAGCAGTACTTC.

The chain uses TRBV5-1 and TRBJ2-7, with a possible D match to TRBD2 (5 bases). The ends were cut back, 7 bases at V and 0 bases at J, with 14 bases in the middle. The CDR3 loop spans 14 amino acids. Germline V gene data show CDR1 as SGHRS and CDR2 as YFSETQ. CDR3 amino acids: CASRPRESSYEQYF. The CDR3, as DNA: TGCGCCAGCCGACCAAGGGAGAGCTCCTACGAGCAGTACTTC.

This chain connects TRBV7-2 to TRBJ2-3; D is possibly TRBD2 (5 bases). V lost 2 bases and J lost 8, with 20 bases in between. The germline V gene encodes CDR1 SGHTA and CDR2 FQGNSA. This CDR3 region has 16 residues. The DNA for the CDR3 is TGTGCCAGCAGCTTACGGGAACACCTTGGGGAAGTTACGCAGTATTTT. Its protein product is CASSLREHLGEVTQYF.

This clone was detected only once. This chain connects TRBV10-3 to TRBJ2-7, with 8 bases identical to TRBD1. This CDR3 contains 14 residues. V lost 6 bases, J lost 3 bases, and 7 bases stayed unmatched. Looked up from germline, CDR1 is ENHRY and CDR2 is SYGVKD. Here the CDR3 DNA reads TGTGCCATCAGAGCCGGGACAGGCTACTACGAGCAGTACTTC. This sequence encodes CAIRAGTGYYEQYF.

The V gene is TRBV19, the J gene TRBJ2-2; D is unclear. V lost 4 bases and J 5 bases, leaving 11 bases between the germline ends. The CDR3 totals 14 residues. CDR1 LNHDA and CDR2 SQIVND come from the germline V gene (reference sequence). CDR3 loop: CASSRGIRTGELFF. The DNA for the CDR3 is TGTGCCAGTAGTAGAGGTATTCGTACCGGGGAGCTGTTTTTT. Using reference TRBV19 and TRBJ2-2 for the parts outside the CDR3, the full variable domain is DGGITQSPKYLFRKEGQNVTLSCEQNLNHDAMYWYRQDPGQGLRLIYYSQIVNDFQKGDIAEGYSVSREKKESFPLTVTSAQKNPTAFYLCASSRGIRTGELFFGEGSRLTVL.

As for this clone: The same CDR3 can be traced to other DNA sequences in this sample. CDR3 loop: CASSLAGRGTEAFF. The CDR3 DNA sequence: TGTGCCAGCAGCTTAGCTGGGAGGGGAACTGAAGCTTTCTTT. The chain joins TRBV7-2 to TRBJ1-1; tentative D call: TRBD1 (5 bases). The germline V and J ends were trimmed by 0 bases and 5 bases, with 10 bases remaining between them. CDR1 is SGHTA, CDR2 FQGNSA, per germline. The CDR3 runs 14 residues.

V and J are TRBV6-1 and TRBJ2-2, with D unclear. V lost 8 bases and J lost 4, with 14 bases in between. This CDR3 has 14 residues. CDR1 and CDR2 from the germline V gene are MNHNS and SASEGT. The CDR3 DNA is TGTGCCAGCGCATTCAGACTTAGCACCGGGGAGCTGTTTTTT. It specifies CASAFRLSTGELFF.

This chain joins TRBV20-1 and TRBJ2-7, with D hard to call. V was shortened by 1 base and J by 5 bases, with 3 bases between the two germline ends. Looked up from germline, CDR1 is DFQATT and CDR2 is SNEGSKA (reference sequence). This CDR3 has 10 amino acids. The CDR3 spells CSARVNEQYF. In DNA form, the CDR3 reads TGCAGTGCTAGAGTCAACGAGCAGTACTTC.

This chain uses TRBV7-9 with TRBJ2-7, with a possible D match to TRBD2 (5 bases). The CDR3 extends over 16 amino acids. Trimming pared 5 bases from V and 3 bases from J, leaving 20 bases between. The germline CDR1 and CDR2 sequences are SEHNR and FQNEAQ (reference sequence). The CDR3 loop is CASSQISGIPNYEQYF. The CDR3, as DNA: TGTGCCAGCAGCCAGATTTCCGGGATACCTAACTACGAGCAGTACTTC.

This chain connects TRBV6-5 to TRBJ2-3, with D hard to call. Trimming removed 3 bases from V and 6 bases from J, with 13 bases in between. The germline gives CDR1 MNHEY, CDR2 SVGAGI. This CDR3 region has 14 residues. The CDR3 is CASSYSVWADTQYF. The CDR3 DNA reads TGTGCCAGCAGTTATTCGGTGTGGGCCGATACGCAGTATTTT.

The chain combines TRBV28 with TRBJ1-2; D is undetermined. V was clipped by 6 bases and J by 3 bases, with 11 bases between them. The CDR3 sequence is 13 residues long. CDR1 MDHEN and CDR2 SYDVKM come from the germline V gene. The CDR3 region is CASRSSLDYGYTF. The CDR3 DNA reads as TGTGCCAGCAGATCCTCCCTAGACTATGGCTACACCTTC.

The chain combines TRBV5-4 with TRBJ2-1, with 8 bases lining up with TRBD2. The germline gives CDR1 SGHNT, CDR2 YYREEE (reference sequence). The CDR3 spans 15 residues. The V and J ends lost 4 bases and 9 bases, in that order; junction bases with no gene match: 12. The CDR3 region is CASSPAGAAGVEQFF. CDR3 nucleotides: TGTGCCAGCAGCCCCGCCGGGGCAGCGGGAGTTGAGCAGTTCTTC.

The chain uses TRBV18 and TRBJ2-7, with 13 bases identical to TRBD2. Germline CDR1 and CDR2: KGHSH and LQKENI. J was trimmed by 0 bases and V by 2 bases; bases with no gene match: 7. This CDR3 has 18 residues. DNA of the CDR3: TGTGCCAGCTCACCAACCCAGGGACTAGCGGGGAACTCCTACGAGCAGTACTTC. Encoded protein: CASSPTQGLAGNSYEQYF.

The chain carries TRBV7-9 and TRBJ2-2; TRBD1 matches at 9 bases. CDR3 length: 16 residues. Germline V gene lookup returns CDR1 SEHNR and CDR2 FQNEAQ (reference sequence). With 0 bases clipped from V and 7 bases from J, the junction kept 6 bases outside the gene matches. Here the CDR3 DNA reads TGTGCCAGCAGCTTAGCTAGGACAGGGGACGGCGGGGAGCTGTTTTTT. Translated: CASSLARTGDGGELFF. Filled out from reference TRBV7-9 and TRBJ2-2, the complete variable domain reads DTGVSQNPRHKITKRGQNVTFRCDPISEHNRLYWYRQTLGQGPEFLTYFQNEAQLEKSRLLSDRFSAERPKGSFSTLEIQRTEQGDSAMYLCASSLARTGDGGELFFGEGSRLTVL.